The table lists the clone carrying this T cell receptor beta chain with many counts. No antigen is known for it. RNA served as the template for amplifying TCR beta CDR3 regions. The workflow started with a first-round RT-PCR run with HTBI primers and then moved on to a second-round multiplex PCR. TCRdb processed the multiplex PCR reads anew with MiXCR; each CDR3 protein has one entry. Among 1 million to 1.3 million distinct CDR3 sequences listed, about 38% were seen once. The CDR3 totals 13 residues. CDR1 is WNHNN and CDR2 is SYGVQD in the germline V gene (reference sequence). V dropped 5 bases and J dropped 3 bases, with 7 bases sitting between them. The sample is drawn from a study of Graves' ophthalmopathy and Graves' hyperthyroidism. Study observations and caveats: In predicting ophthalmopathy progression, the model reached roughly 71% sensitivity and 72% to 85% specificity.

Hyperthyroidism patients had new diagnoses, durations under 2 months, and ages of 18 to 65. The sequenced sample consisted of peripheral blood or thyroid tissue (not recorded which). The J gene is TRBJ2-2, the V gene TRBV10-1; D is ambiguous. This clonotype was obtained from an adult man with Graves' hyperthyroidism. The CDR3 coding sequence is TGCGCCAGCAGTAAACTATACACCGGGGAGCTGTTTTTT. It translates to CASSKLYTGELFF.